Below, 13 T cell receptor beta chains from the same sample are listed, as sequenced in a study of blood T cell repertoires in COVID-19. TCRdb's table, derived via immunoSEQ multiplex PCR, lists solely in-frame clones and lacks some. The sample holds nearly 95,000 clones, approximately 74% seen once. Sequences were obtained from peripheral blood. These receptors were obtained from a man between 70 and 80 years old with COVID-19, enrolled during active disease.

The chain is built from TRBV24-1 and TRBJ2-3; 9 bases agree with TRBD1. Trimming took 2 bases from V and 2 from J; bases not matched to a gene: 4. This CDR3 has 16 amino acids. Looked up from germline, CDR1 is KGHDR and CDR2 is SFDVKD. This chain's CDR3 is CATSDWGQGNTDTQYF. The CDR3, as DNA: TGTGCCACCAGTGATTGGGGACAGGGTAACACAGATACGCAGTATTTT.

The CDR3 DNA follows: TGTGCCAGCAGCTTGGGGGGTACACTAGCGGGAGCCGTAGAGACCCAGTACTTC. As protein: CASSLGGTLAGAVETQYF. The rearrangement uses TRBV5-6 and TRBJ2-5; the match to TRBD2 covers 11 bases. From germline, CDR1 is SGHDT and CDR2 YYEEEE. Germline trimming cut 0 bases from V and 4 bases from J; bases unmatched to any gene: 11. The CDR3 covers 18 residues.

Ten or more counts support this clone. The gene calls are TRBV27 and TRBJ1-1, with 7 positions matching TRBD1. The CDR3 extends over 14 amino acids. Germline loops: CDR1 MNHEY, CDR2 SMNVEV (reference sequence). The V and J ends lost 4 bases and 0 bases, in that order; junction bases with no gene match: 2. In DNA form, the CDR3 reads TGTGCCAGCAGTTGGGACAGAGTGAACACTGAAGCTTTCTTT. Protein: CASSWDRVNTEAFF.

This clone was seen ten or more times. CDR3 nucleotide sequence: TGTGCCAGCAGTGGAGCCTCTGGGGCCAACGTCCTGACTTTC. Translating gives CASSGASGANVLTF. The V and J genes are TRBV9 and TRBJ2-6; no clear D. Germline assignment: CDR1 SGDLS and CDR2 YYNGEE. V gave up 5 bases and J gave up 0 bases, with 6 bases separating them. The CDR3 has 14 residues. The variable domain in full, completed from reference TRBV9 and TRBJ2-6, reads DSGVTQTPKHLITATGQRVTLRCSPRSGDLSVYWYQQSLDQGLQFLIQYYNGEERAKGNILERFSAQQFPDLHSELNLSSLELGDSALYFCASSGASGANVLTFGAGSRLTVL.

This clone was seen at least ten times. The V call is TRBV6-5, the J call TRBJ2-2; 9 bases map to TRBD1. Germline V gene sequence: CDR1 MNHEY, CDR2 SVGAGI. This CDR3 region has 14 residues. V shed 10 bases and J 3 bases; nucleotides not matched to a gene: 6. This chain's CDR3 is CATRTGADTGELFF. For the CDR3, the DNA is TGTGCCACCAGGACAGGGGCGGACACCGGGGAGCTGTTTTTT.

The rearrangement links TRBV5-1 to TRBJ1-1; D is unresolved. V was shortened by 7 bases and J by 1 base, with 8 bases between the two germline ends. This CDR3 has 12 amino acids. Germline loops: CDR1 SGHRS, CDR2 YFSETQ. CDR3 residues: CASWAGNTEAFF. DNA for the CDR3: TGCGCCAGCTGGGCGGGGAACACTGAAGCTTTCTTT.

Details on this clone: Other nucleotide sequences in the sample specify the same CDR3. The chain links TRBV3-1 (or the pseudogene TRBV3-2) to TRBJ2-3; TRBD2 agrees at 8 bases. Looked up from germline, CDR1 is LGHDT and CDR2 is YNNKEL (reference sequence). The V segment lost 4 bases and the J segment 1 base; nucleotides outside the gene matches: 4. The CDR3 is 15 residues long. This CDR3 is CASSLSGSGTDTQYF. The CDR3 region has the DNA TGTGCCAGCAGCCTCAGCGGGAGTGGCACAGATACGCAGTATTTT.

The chain is built from TRBV6-1 and TRBJ2-3; 7 bases are a match to TRBD2. The CDR3 consists of 16 residues. V shed 1 base and J 0 bases; nucleotides not matched to a gene: 4. Per the germline V gene, CDR1 is MNHNS and CDR2 is SASEGT. CDR3 nucleotide sequence: TGTGCCAGCAGTGAAGAGCGGGGCTATAGCACAGATACGCAGTATTTT. It yields the protein CASSEERGYSTDTQYF.

J is TRBJ1-1 and V is TRBV11-2; 7 positions agree with TRBD1. Trimming cost V 5 bases and J 1 base; bases outside gene matches: 7. Germline V gene data show CDR1 as SGHAT and CDR2 as FQNNGV. The CDR3 runs to 15 residues. The CDR3 is CASSGNRGPNTEAFF. CDR3 in DNA: TGTGCCAGCAGCGGTAACAGGGGCCCGAACACTGAAGCTTTCTTT.

J is TRBJ1-6 and V is TRBV5-6, with 8 bases identical to TRBD1. The CDR3 has 14 residues. Losses at the gene ends were 0 bases for V and 10 bases for J; bases not matched to a gene: 3. Germline CDR1 reads SGHDT; CDR2 reads YYEEEE. Here the CDR3 DNA reads TGTGCCAGCAGCTTGGGACAGGGGTCATCACCCCTCCACTTT. It translates to CASSLGQGSSPLHF.

This clone has only a few counts. The chain carries TRBV30 and TRBJ2-7, with a possible D match to TRBD2 (6 bases). The CDR3 has 13 residues. Germline CDR1 reads GTSNPN; CDR2 reads SVGIG (reference sequence). V shed 2 bases and J shed 8 bases, with 16 bases lying between them. CDR3 DNA: TGTGCCTGGAGTATCTGGGACTCCCCACAGCAGTACTTC. Encoded protein: CAWSIWDSPQQYF. The whole variable domain, filled in from reference TRBV30 and TRBJ2-7, reads SQTIHQWPATLVQPVGSPLSLECTVEGTSNPNLYWYRQAAGRGLQLLFYSVGIGQISSEVPQNLSASRPQDRQFILSSKKLLLSDSGFYLCAWSIWDSPQQYFGPGTRLTVT.

The chain uses TRBV6-5 and TRBJ2-5; maybe TRBD1 (6 bases). CDR3 length: 15 amino acids. Trimming took 6 bases from V and 5 from J, leaving 19 bases between them. Per the germline V gene, CDR1 is MNHEY and CDR2 is SVGAGI. The CDR3 loop is CASSNYHREWETQYF. In nucleotides, the CDR3 is TGTGCCAGCAGCAACTACCACAGGGAGTGGGAGACCCAGTACTTC.

This clone was detected only a few times. The chain joins TRBV6-6 to TRBJ1-2, with 7 bases lining up with TRBD1. In germline, CDR1 is MNHNY, CDR2 SVGAGI (reference sequence). The V gene end was trimmed by 4 bases and the J gene end by 3 bases; junction bases not matched to a gene: 8. There are 15 residues in the CDR3. The CDR3 sequence is CASSSPRGMDYGYTF. The CDR3 DNA sequence: TGTGCCAGCAGTTCTCCCAGGGGGATGGACTATGGCTACACCTTC.